This T cell receptor beta chain was recorded in a study of shared clonotypes between healthy human individuals. Libraries were prepared by immunoSEQ multiplex PCR; TCRdb keeps only in-frame clonotypes and omits some of them. The sample records 2,100,000 or so clones, more than 90% being singletons. V was clipped by 2 bases and J by 2 bases, with 7 bases between them. This CDR3 spans 13 amino acids. The germline V gene has CDR1 SGHNT and CDR2 YYREEE (reference sequence). To note about this clone: Other DNA sequences from this sample encode an identical CDR3 as well.

This rearrangement joins TRBV5-4 to TRBJ2-5, with D uncertain. The clonotype was recovered from a man aged 18 to 29 in good health. Sequencing was carried out using naive CD4+ T cells sorted from blood. Subset here: CD45RA+ positively selected. Here the CDR3 DNA reads TGTGCCAGCAGCTTAGGCAGACAAGAGACCCAGTACTTC. This encodes CASSLGRQETQYF.